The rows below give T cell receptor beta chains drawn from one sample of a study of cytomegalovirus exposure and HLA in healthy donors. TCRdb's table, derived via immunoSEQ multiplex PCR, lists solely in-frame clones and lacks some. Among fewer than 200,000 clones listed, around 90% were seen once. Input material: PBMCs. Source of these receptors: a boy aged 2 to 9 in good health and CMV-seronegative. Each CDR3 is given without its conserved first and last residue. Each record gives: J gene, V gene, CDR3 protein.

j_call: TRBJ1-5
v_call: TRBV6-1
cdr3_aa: ASSEEEGGVQPQH

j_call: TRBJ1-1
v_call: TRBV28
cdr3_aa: ASSWTGGTEAF

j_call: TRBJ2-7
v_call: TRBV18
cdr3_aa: ASSVGGDAYYEQY

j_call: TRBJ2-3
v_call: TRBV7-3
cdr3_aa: ASSLRGHTDTQY

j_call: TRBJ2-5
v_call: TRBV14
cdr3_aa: ASSQLGGETQY

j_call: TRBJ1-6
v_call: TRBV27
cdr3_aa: ASSLSSRGVDYNSPLH

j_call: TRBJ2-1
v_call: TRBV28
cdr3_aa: ASSVFTAYNEQF

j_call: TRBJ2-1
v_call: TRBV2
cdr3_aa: ASSYTIDREQF

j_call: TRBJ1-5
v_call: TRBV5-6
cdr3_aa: ASSATGGYTSSNQPQH

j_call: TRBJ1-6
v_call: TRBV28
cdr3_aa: ASSEMEDSYNSPLH

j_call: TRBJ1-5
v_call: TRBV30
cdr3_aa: AWSVRSGNQPQH

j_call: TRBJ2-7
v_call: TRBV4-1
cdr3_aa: ASSRGTGGYEQY

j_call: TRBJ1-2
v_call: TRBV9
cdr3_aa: ASSGSGGSLVYGYT

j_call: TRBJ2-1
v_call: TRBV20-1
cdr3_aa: SAIDNEQF

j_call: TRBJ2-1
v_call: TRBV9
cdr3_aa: ASSVFERRGLGEQF

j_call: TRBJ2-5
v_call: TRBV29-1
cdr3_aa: SVVGGQETQY

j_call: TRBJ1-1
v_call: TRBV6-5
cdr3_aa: ASSPGQGSTEAF

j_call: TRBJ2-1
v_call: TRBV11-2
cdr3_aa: ASSQLAGPTNNEQF

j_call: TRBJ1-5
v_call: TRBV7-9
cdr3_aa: ASSVGDSSNQPQH

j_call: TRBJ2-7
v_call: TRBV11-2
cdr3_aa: ASSRGGQGEAYEQY

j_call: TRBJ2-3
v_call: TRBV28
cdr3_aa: ASSLEWGTSDIDTQY

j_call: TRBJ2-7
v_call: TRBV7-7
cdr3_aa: ASSPGQRDYEQY

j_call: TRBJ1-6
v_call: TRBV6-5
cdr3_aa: ASSYSVLNSPLH

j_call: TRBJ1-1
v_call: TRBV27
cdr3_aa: ASSWRQGNTEAF

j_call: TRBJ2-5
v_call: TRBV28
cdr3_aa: ASSLLGNGEETQY

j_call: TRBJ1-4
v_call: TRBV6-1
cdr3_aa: ASSEVPTGANEKLF

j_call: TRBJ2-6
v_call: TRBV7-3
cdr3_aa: ASSPLGGTGLSGANVLT

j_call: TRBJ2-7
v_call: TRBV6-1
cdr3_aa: ASSELVGGGEQY

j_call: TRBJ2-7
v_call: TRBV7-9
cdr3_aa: SSSLVQGGRVIHPREQY

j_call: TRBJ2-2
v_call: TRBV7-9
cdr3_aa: ASSDSGTNTGELF

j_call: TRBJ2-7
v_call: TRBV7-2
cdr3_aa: ASSLQDGSYEQY

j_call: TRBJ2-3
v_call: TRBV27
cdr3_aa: ASSFRDRVPDTQY

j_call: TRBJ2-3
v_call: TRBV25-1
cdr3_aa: ASSEPRQGAIGTQY

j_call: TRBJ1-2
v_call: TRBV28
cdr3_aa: ASSFFTGQGGDYT

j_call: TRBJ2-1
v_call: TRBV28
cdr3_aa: ASGTEHSGGGNEQF

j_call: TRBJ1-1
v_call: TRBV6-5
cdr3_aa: ASSYLGQGATEAF

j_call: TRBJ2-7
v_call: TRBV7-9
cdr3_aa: ASSLTGGIYEQY

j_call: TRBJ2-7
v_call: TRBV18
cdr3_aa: ASSPQGNSYEQY

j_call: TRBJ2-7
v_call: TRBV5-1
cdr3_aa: ASSSVAGVYEQY

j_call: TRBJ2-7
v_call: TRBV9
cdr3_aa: ASSVAGDGRERGVQY

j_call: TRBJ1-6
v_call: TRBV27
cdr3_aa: ASSFRQVNSPLH

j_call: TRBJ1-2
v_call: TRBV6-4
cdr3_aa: ASRTGANYSYT

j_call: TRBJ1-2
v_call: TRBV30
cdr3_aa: AWSRNQGVGYGYT

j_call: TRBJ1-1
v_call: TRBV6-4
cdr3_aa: ASSRTGGSMTEAF

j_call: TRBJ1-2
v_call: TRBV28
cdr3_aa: ASSNRANYGYT

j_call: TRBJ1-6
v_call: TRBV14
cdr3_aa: ASSQGGSSYNSPLH

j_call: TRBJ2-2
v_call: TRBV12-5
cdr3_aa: ASGAGVTGELF

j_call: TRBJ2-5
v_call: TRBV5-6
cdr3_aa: ASSFGLAGGPSRETQY

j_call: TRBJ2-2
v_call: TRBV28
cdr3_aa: ASSGARPNTGELF

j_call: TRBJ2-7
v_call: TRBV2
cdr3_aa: ASQGYEQY

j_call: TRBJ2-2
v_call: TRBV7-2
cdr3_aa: ASSYIFRTGELF

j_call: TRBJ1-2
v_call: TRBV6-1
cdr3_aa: ASSVDRGMSYGYT

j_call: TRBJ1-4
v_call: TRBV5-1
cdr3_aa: ASSLGQGPTNEKLF

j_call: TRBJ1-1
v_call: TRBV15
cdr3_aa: ATSREAGTGGTEAF

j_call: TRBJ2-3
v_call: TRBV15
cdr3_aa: ATSRGRTDTQY

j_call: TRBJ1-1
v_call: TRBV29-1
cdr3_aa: SVGRENTEAF

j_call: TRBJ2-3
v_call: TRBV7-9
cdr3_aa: ASSLGASGGPRDTQY

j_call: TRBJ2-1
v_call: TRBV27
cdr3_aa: ASTTSGRTEQF

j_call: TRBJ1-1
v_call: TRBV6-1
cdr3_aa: ASSETGKHTEAF